This TCR beta chain was identified during a study of T cell responses to AZD1222 COVID-19 vaccine (dated by TCRdb to the early 2020s). General notes on the study: A total of under 250 trial participants underwent TCR sequencing, of whom about 200 had received two doses of AZD1222 and some 25 had received two doses of the MenACWY control vaccine. Enrollment into the trials was organized by age into subgroups of 18-55, 56-69 and 70-plus years, and those subgroups contained about 160, 30 and 59 TCR-sequenced participants, respectively. What the authors observed across the whole study: Reportedly, almost half of the unique spike-specific TCRs recognized epitopes lying outside the regions that are mutated in the B.1.351 and B.1.1.7 variants. Because no day 14 peak-response samples were available, repertoires were characterized only after the peak T cell response. Conclusions about previously exposed vaccinees are limited because only a handful of AZD1222 recipients were SARS-CoV-2 seropositive at baseline. Most participants were white British and females outnumbered males, and the authors suggested that clonal diversity may have been underestimated. The 56-69-year group was small, and its depth increase did not reach significance, likely because of low power. After two AZD1222 doses, spike-specific TCR breadth and depth were significantly higher than at day 0 and than in MenACWY recipients. The vaccine-associated CD4 TCRs covered the entire spike protein, and the dominant responses fell in regions 160-218 and 743-854.

Sample time point, as interpreted from the label and publication: about 28 days (+/-7) after the second vaccine dose. Because spike-specific TCR depth and breadth did not differ between the two schedules, AZD1222 recipients who got a second dose at roughly 4 weeks were pooled with those who got a second dose at roughly 12 weeks. Vaccinee samples came from UK trials COV001 and COV002, including a single-blind randomized controlled phase 2/3 trial of AZD1222 (ChAdOx1 nCoV-19) in healthy adults. Trial participant PBMC samples were collected at day 0 and day 28 after the second dose for TCRbeta chain sequencing. The CDR3 regions of human TCRbeta chains were analyzed by immunosequencing. Processing in the source paper ran as follows. Repertoire TCRs were checked for matches against a reference library of SARS-CoV-2-specific TCRs that had been generated using the MIRA antigen-specificity platform. Breadth was defined as the fraction of unique TCRs that were SARS-CoV-2-associated. Depth was defined as the fraction of total T cells that were SARS-CoV-2-associated. Using the MIRA data, every spike-specific TCR was mapped to the spike region that the TCR reacted to and assigned to either a CD4 or a CD8 class. Log10-transformed breadth and depth values were compared by one-way ANOVA with Sidak's multiple comparisons tests. Imported from immuneACCESS, the table was reduced by TCRdb to in-frame sequences with V and J called. These copies leave out some clones; in studies compared against another copy, an unresolved V gene accounts for under half, and the cause of the remainder is not known. The D gene and trimming were derived from the DNA, and the V and J assignments and clone size from that table. The sample data list around 96,000 clones, and over 80% of these were observed just once. Around 10% of the sample is taken by the ten largest.

Details on this clone: Its antigen is still unknown. Within one base of it there is no much larger clone, and no base qualities were kept.

This receptor was obtained from an adult who received the AZD1222 COVID-19 vaccine. Sequences were derived from peripheral blood, sampled 28 days after the second AZD1222 dose.

In nucleotide form, the sequence is TGTGCCAGCAGTTTAAGGGCAGCGGATGAAGCTTTCTTT. Its coded protein is CASSLRAADEAFF. The sequence links TRBV6-6 to TRBJ1-1, with the D gene not confidently named. From a lookup of the germline V gene (reference sequence), CDR1 and CDR2 are MNHNY and SVGAGI. Trimming at the junction amounts to 4 bases on V and 7 bases on J, and the germline ends lie 13 bases apart. Including the terminal cysteine and phenylalanine, the CDR3 comprises 13 residues. The kept DNA is CDR3 alone, 39 bases in frame from the first base.